One sample yielded the 19 T cell receptor beta chains listed below, sequenced in a study of cytomegalovirus exposure and HLA in healthy donors (dated by TCRdb to 2016 to 2017). Libraries were built with the immunoSEQ multiplex PCR assay. The multiplex PCR relied on a mix of 60 forward primers for TCR Vbeta segments and 13 reverse primers for TCR Jbeta segments. Imported from immuneACCESS, the table was reduced by TCRdb to in-frame sequences with V and J called. These copies leave out some clones; in studies compared against another copy, an unresolved V gene accounts for under half, and the cause of the remainder is not known. The sample has some 130,000 clones on record, approximately 75% of them singletons. Roughly 0.99% of the sample is taken by the ten largest. The material sequenced was PBMCs. The receptors were sampled from a male donor in good health and CMV-seronegative.

CDR3: CASSEVAGRNEQFF. The CDR3 region has the DNA TGTGCCAGCAGTGAAGTGGCAGGGAGGAATGAGCAGTTCTTC. This sequence joins TRBV2 and TRBJ2-1, with a tentative D call TRBD2 (6 bases). The CDR3 runs to 14 residues. Trimming took 1 base from V and 7 from J, leaving 11 bases between them. Looked up from germline, CDR1 is SNHLY and CDR2 is FYNNEI. Complete variable domain (other parts from reference TRBV2 and TRBJ2-1): EPEVTQTPSHQVTQMGQEVILRCVPISNHLYFYWYRQILGQKVEFLVSFYNNEISEKSEIFDDQFSVERPDGSNFTLKIRSTKLEDSAMYFCASSEVAGRNEQFFGPGTRLTVL.

The V and J genes are TRBV5-4 and TRBJ2-5; 7 bases match TRBD2. V shed 2 bases and J 2 bases; nucleotides not matched to a gene: 0. From germline, CDR1 is SGHNT and CDR2 YYREEE (reference sequence). This CDR3 is 13 amino acids long. In nucleotides, the CDR3 is TGTGCCAGCAGCTTCGGGGGGCAAGAGACCCAGTACTTC. Amino acid sequence: CASSFGGQETQYF.

This clone was counted a few times. The chain couples TRBV7-2 to TRBJ1-1, with D uncertain. The CDR3 is 13 residues long. V lost 5 bases and J 0 bases, leaving 7 bases between the germline ends. CDR1 is SGHTA and CDR2 is FQGNSA in the germline V gene. The CDR3 sequence: CASSPQLNTEAFF. The CDR3 DNA follows: TGTGCCAGCAGCCCACAGTTGAACACTGAAGCTTTCTTT.

The V and J genes are TRBV2 and TRBJ1-4; TRBD1 aligns across 8 bases. The CDR3 consists of 14 residues. Germline V CDR1 and CDR2: SNHLY, FYNNEI. The ends lost 6 bases at V and 3 bases at J; junction bases unmatched: 3. For the CDR3, the DNA is TGTGCCAGCAGACAGGGGGAGGCTAATGAAAAACTGTTTTTT. Amino acids: CASRQGEANEKLFF.

This rearrangement joins TRBV7-8 to TRBJ1-2, with D possibly TRBD1 on 5 matching bases. The CDR3 contains 15 residues. Germline V gene data show CDR1 as SGHVS and CDR2 as FQNEAQ. V lost 5 bases, J lost 1 base, and 14 bases lay in between. CDR3 bases: TGTGCCAGCAGCGACAGAAGAGCGTATAACTATGGCTACACCTTC. It encodes CASSDRRAYNYGYTF. The full variable domain, completed using reference TRBV7-8 and TRBJ1-2, is GAGVSQSPRYKVAKRGQDVALRCDPISGHVSLFWYQQALGQGPEFLTYFQNEAQLDKSGLPSDRFFAERPEGSVSTLKIQRTQQEDSAVYLCASSDRRAYNYGYTFGSGTRLTVV.

The chain uses TRBV11-2 and TRBJ2-6; no clear D. Germline CDR1 reads SGHAT; CDR2 reads FQNNGV. V dropped 5 bases and J dropped 0 bases, with 11 bases sitting between them. The CDR3 length is 16 residues. In nucleotides, the CDR3 is TGTGCCAGCAGCCCTCCAGGATTCTCTGGGGCCAACGTCCTGACTTTC. Translated: CASSPPGFSGANVLTF.

The chain joins TRBV6-5 to TRBJ2-7, with D tentatively TRBD1 (6 bases). V lost 2 bases and J 3 bases, leaving 14 bases between the germline ends. Germline V lookup: CDR1 MNHEY, CDR2 SVGAGI. This CDR3 is 15 amino acids long. The CDR3 is CASSYRTGYGYEQYF. The CDR3 DNA is TGTGCCAGCAGTTACCGAACAGGGTACGGCTACGAGCAGTACTTC.

The chain links TRBV7-2 to TRBJ2-7; the D gene is possibly TRBD2 (6 bases). CDR1 is SGHTA and CDR2 is FQGNSA in the germline V gene. The length of the CDR3 is 15 residues. The ends were cut back, 3 bases at V and 0 bases at J, with 12 bases in the middle. CDR3 sequence reads: CASSLGLASSYEQYF. In DNA, the CDR3 is TGTGCCAGCAGCTTGGGGCTAGCGAGCTCCTACGAGCAGTACTTC.

The V gene is TRBV30, the J gene TRBJ2-7, with 7 bases lining up with TRBD1. This CDR3 comprises 14 residues. V lost 1 base to trimming and J lost 7 bases; unmatched junction nucleotides: 10. In germline, CDR1 is GTSNPN, CDR2 SVGIG (reference sequence). The CDR3 bases are TGTGCCTGGAGTGCCAGACAGGGTAGATATGAGCAGTACTTC. Translating gives CAWSARQGRYEQYF.

In its sample, this clone was seen many times. The chain links TRBV6-1 to TRBJ1-5, with 8 bases that match TRBD1. Trimming cost V 7 bases and J 0 bases; bases outside gene matches: 5. Germline-derived CDR1 and CDR2 are MNHNS and SASEGT. The CDR3 length is 15 residues. CDR3 loop: CASTLRGPSNQPQHF. CDR3 coding DNA: TGTGCCAGCACCCTCAGGGGGCCTAGCAATCAGCCCCAGCATTTT.

The chain carries TRBV7-6 and TRBJ2-1; TRBD2 matches at 11 bases. CDR1 and CDR2 from the germline V gene are SGHVS and FNYEAQ. The CDR3 has 16 amino acids. The V and J ends lost 5 bases and 10 bases, in that order; junction bases with no gene match: 13. CDR3 amino acids: CASSLETTSGVREQFF. The CDR3 bases are TGTGCCAGCAGCCTAGAGACGACTAGCGGGGTGCGAGAGCAGTTCTTC.

This rearrangement joins TRBV4-3 to TRBJ1-5; maybe TRBD1 (6 bases). The CDR3 loop spans 18 amino acids. Germline CDR1 and CDR2: LGHNA and YSLEER. Between the trimmed V and J ends, which lost 0 bases and 5 bases, there was a span of 20 bases. CDR3 residues: CASSQDVDSAGDYQPQHF. DNA for the CDR3: TGCGCCAGCAGCCAAGATGTGGACTCGGCAGGGGATTATCAGCCCCAGCATTTT.

The chain joins TRBV11-3 to TRBJ2-7; a possible D gene is TRBD1 (6 bases). Per germline, CDR1 SGHNT and CDR2 YENEEA. The CDR3 runs 14 residues. Trimming shortened V by 5 bases and J by 5 bases, and 16 bases separated the two germline ends. In DNA form, the CDR3 reads TGTGCCAGCAGCCCCCAGTGGGCAGGGGACGAGCAGTACTTC. Its protein product is CASSPQWAGDEQYF.

V gene TRBV15 combines with J gene TRBJ2-7; D is uncertain. Germline values: CDR1 LNHNV, CDR2 YYDKDF (reference sequence). The V gene lost 3 bases and the J gene lost 5 bases, with 17 bases spanning the gap. The CDR3 covers 15 residues. This CDR3 reads CATSSPDVPRDEQYF. In DNA form, the CDR3 reads TGTGCCACCAGCAGCCCCGACGTACCCCGGGACGAGCAGTACTTC.

This chain uses TRBV4-3 with TRBJ1-1; D gene unclear. The CDR3 sequence is 14 residues long. The V and J ends lost 2 bases and 1 base respectively, with 8 bases between them. Germline loops: CDR1 LGHNA, CDR2 YSLEER. CDR3 nucleotide sequence: TGCGCCAGCAGCCAACTAGGCGGGAACACTGAAGCTTTCTTT. Residues: CASSQLGGNTEAFF.

The chain uses TRBV5-4 and TRBJ2-2; 10 bases align to TRBD2. Germline V gene data show CDR1 as SGHNT and CDR2 as YYREEE (reference sequence). The CDR3 length is 17 residues. The V and J ends lost 5 bases and 2 bases, in that order; junction bases with no gene match: 9. For the CDR3, the DNA is TGTGCCAGCAGGATGGCGCTAGCGGGGGCAAACACCGGGGAGCTGTTTTTT. The encoded protein is CASRMALAGANTGELFF.

The genes are TRBV29-1 and TRBJ1-5; D unclear. This CDR3 has 13 amino acids. Germline V gene data show CDR1 as SQVTM and CDR2 as ANQGSEA. Trimming stripped 7 bases from V and 5 bases from J, with 15 bases between. CDR3 protein: CSAAGGFDQPQHF. CDR3 coding DNA: TGCAGCGCGGCGGGCGGGTTCGATCAGCCCCAGCATTTT.

The chain joins TRBV5-6 to TRBJ1-6; TRBD1 matches at 9 bases. The V gene end was trimmed by 7 bases and the J gene end by 6 bases; junction bases not matched to a gene: 5. Germline-derived CDR1 and CDR2 are SGHDT and YYEEEE. The CDR3 extends over 14 amino acids. This chain's CDR3 is CASGWTGANSPLHF. The CDR3 bases are TGTGCCAGCGGATGGACAGGGGCTAATTCACCCCTCCACTTT.

The V and J genes are TRBV9 and TRBJ2-3; D may be TRBD2 (6 bases). Germline CDR1 and CDR2: SGDLS and YYNGEE. This CDR3 has 15 amino acids. Trimming left V 0 bases short and J 3 bases short, with 11 bases between. Here the CDR3 DNA reads TGTGCCAGCAGCGTAGGCGGGGAAAAGACAGATACGCAGTATTTT. Translating it yields CASSVGGEKTDTQYF. The entire variable domain, with the rest obtained from reference TRBV9 and TRBJ2-3, is as follows: DSGVTQTPKHLITATGQRVTLRCSPRSGDLSVYWYQQSLDQGLQFLIQYYNGEERAKGNILERFSAQQFPDLHSELNLSSLELGDSALYFCASSVGGEKTDTQYFGPGTRLTVL.